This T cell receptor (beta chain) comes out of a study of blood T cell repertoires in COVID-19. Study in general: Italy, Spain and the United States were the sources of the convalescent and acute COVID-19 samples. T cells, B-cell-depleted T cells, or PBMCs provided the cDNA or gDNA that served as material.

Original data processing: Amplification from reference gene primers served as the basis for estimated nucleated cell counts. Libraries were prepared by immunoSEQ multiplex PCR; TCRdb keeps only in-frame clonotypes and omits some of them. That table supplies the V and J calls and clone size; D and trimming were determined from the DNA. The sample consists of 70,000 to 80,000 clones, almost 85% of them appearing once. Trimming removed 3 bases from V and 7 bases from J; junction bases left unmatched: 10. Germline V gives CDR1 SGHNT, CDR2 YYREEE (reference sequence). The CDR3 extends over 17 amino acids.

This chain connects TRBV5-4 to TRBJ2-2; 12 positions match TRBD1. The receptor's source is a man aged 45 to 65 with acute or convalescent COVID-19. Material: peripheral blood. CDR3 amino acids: CASSSPGQGARDGELFF. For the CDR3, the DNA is TGTGCCAGCAGCTCCCCGGGACAGGGGGCGCGGGACGGGGAGCTGTTTTTT.